This T cell receptor beta chain was recovered during a study of cytomegalovirus exposure and HLA in healthy donors. Findings and limits, study-wide: The productive fraction for most TCR beta V segments was about 90% or about 30% in an earlier analysis.

The PCR had 60 Vbeta and 13 Jbeta primers. Sequencing was performed with immunoSEQ multiplex PCR; in TCRdb, only in-frame clones are kept and a portion is missing. This table holds 180,000 or so clones, about 9.4% found once. In the case of this clone: What it binds is not known.

V was shortened by 1 base and J by 3 bases, with 19 bases between the two germline ends. The CDR3 runs to 17 residues. From germline, CDR1 is SGDLS and CDR2 YYNGEE. The chain joins TRBV9 to TRBJ2-5; D not resolved. The sample comprised PBMCs. This sequence originates from a woman in her 30s in good health and CMV-seropositive. CDR3 region: CASSVLVRRQHEETQYF. The CDR3 coding sequence is TGTGCCAGCAGCGTATTAGTCCGGCGGCAGCACGAAGAGACCCAGTACTTC.